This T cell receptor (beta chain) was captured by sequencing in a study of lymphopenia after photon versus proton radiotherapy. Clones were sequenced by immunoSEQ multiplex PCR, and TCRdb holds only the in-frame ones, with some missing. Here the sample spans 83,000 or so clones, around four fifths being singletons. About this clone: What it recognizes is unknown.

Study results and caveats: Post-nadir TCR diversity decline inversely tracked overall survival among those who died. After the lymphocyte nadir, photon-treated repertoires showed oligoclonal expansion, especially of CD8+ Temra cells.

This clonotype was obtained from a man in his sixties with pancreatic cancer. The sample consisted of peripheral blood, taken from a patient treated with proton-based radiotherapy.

The CDR3 DNA reads TGTGCCAGTAGTGAGACTAGCAGGAACACCGGGGAGCTGTTTTTT. It is translated as CASSETSRNTGELFF. V gene TRBV19 combines with J gene TRBJ2-2, with 7 bases fitting TRBD2. J was trimmed by 1 base and V by 5 bases; bases with no gene match: 4. There are 15 residues in the CDR3. Germline-derived CDR1 and CDR2 are LNHDA and SQIVND (reference sequence). The whole variable domain, remainder taken from reference TRBV19 and TRBJ2-2, is DGGITQSPKYLFRKEGQNVTLSCEQNLNHDAMYWYRQDPGQGLRLIYYSQIVNDFQKGDIAEGYSVSREKKESFPLTVTSAQKNPTAFYLCASSETSRNTGELFFGEGSRLTVL.